The source of this T cell receptor beta chain is a study of shared clonotypes between healthy human individuals. Study at large: Per donor, CD8 memory used one plate, CD8 naive used two, CD4 memory used three and CD4 naive used three. Study findings and constraints: Sequencing depth was predicted to influence how clonotypes are shared among donors. Sampling used blood alone; tissue repertoires probably differ.

Clones were read by immunoSEQ multiplex PCR, and TCRdb kept only the in-frame ones, dropping some. The sample includes about a million clones, roughly 80% seen only once; the top ten take roughly 0.82%. CD45RA-negative memory and CD45RA+ naive subsets were split from the CD4+ cells. Details on this clone: Its target is not known.

This CDR3 region has 15 residues. J was trimmed by 5 bases and V by 0 bases; bases with no gene match: 4. CDR1 and CDR2 from the germline V gene are SGHNT and YYREEE (reference sequence). J is TRBJ2-1 and V is TRBV5-4; 8 bases are shared with TRBD2. The TCR originated in a man younger than 35 in good health. Some clones in this sample may be carry-over from other donors' samples. Input material: memory CD4+ T cells from PBMCs. Subset described: CD45RA-negative fraction. CDR3: CASSLGGGPNNEQFF. CDR3 DNA: TGTGCCAGCAGCTTGGGCGGGGGGCCCAACAATGAGCAGTTCTTC.